This T cell receptor beta chain was found in a study of blood T cells in healthy people across ages. PBMCs were isolated at a quantity of at least 6 million per sample. Germline CDR1 is DFQATT and CDR2 is SNEGSKA (reference sequence). The CDR3 contains 15 residues. Trimming cost V 2 bases and J 5 bases, with 18 bases left between them. Next came a second PCR, run for about 7 to 12 cycles, which used a sample-barcoded 5' primer along with a J-beta primer mix. TCRdb passed the 5' RACE reads through MiXCR, listing each CDR3 protein once. The repertoire holds some 1.8 million distinct CDR3 sequences, with 30% to 40% as singletons.

Input material: blood. The clonotype originates from a human donor in good health. This chain uses TRBV20-1 with TRBJ1-2; weak D call: TRBD1 (5 bases). In nucleotides, the CDR3 is TGCAGTGCTAGAAAGAGCAGGGTGGTGGGATATGGCTACACCTTC. Translating gives CSARKSRVVGYGYTF.